The 26 T cell receptor beta chains given below trace back to one sample, sequenced in a study of T cell repertoires in cytomegalovirus infection. TCRdb reanalysed the reads using MiXCR and keeps one entry per CDR3 protein. The top ten hold 30% to 35% of the sample, which has roughly 130,000 distinct CDR3 sequences, approximately 24% seen once. Antigens for these TCRs are unknown. The sample was PBMCs, sequenced either directly or after in vitro stimulation (not recorded which). These receptors were taken from a human donor in good health (CMV status not recorded). Some clones in this sample may be carry-over from other donors' samples.

There are many counts of this clonotype. V gene TRBV7-6 combines with J gene TRBJ1-2; unclear D gene. The CDR3 runs 14 residues. The V end lost 0 bases, the J end lost 7 bases, and 12 bases lay between the germline ends. The germline V gene encodes CDR1 SGHVS and CDR2 FNYEAQ. The CDR3 bases are TGTGCCAGCAGCTTAGCGTATCAGAAGGGTGGCTACACCTTC. Its protein is CASSLAYQKGGYTF.

This clonotype was found a few times. The V gene is TRBV19, the J gene TRBJ1-1; D remains unclear. The CDR3 has 14 residues. The germline CDR1 and CDR2 sequences are LNHDA and SQIVND (reference sequence). Trimming shortened V by 5 bases and J by 4 bases, and 14 bases separated the two germline ends. The CDR3 DNA reads as TGTGCCAGTAGTGGTTTTCAGTCGGGCACTGAAGCTTTCTTT. Encoded protein: CASSGFQSGTEAFF.

This rearrangement joins TRBV11-2 to TRBJ2-2; 8 bases align to TRBD1. The CDR3 totals 17 residues. The germline CDR1 and CDR2 sequences are SGHAT and FQNNGV. Germline trimming cut 1 base from V and 3 bases from J; bases unmatched to any gene: 7. The CDR3 sequence: CASSLGTGIIDTGELFF. The DNA of the CDR3 is TGTGCCAGCAGCTTAGGGACAGGGATTATCGACACCGGGGAGCTGTTTTTT.

The chain links TRBV24-1 to TRBJ2-1; TRBD1 aligns across 7 bases. Germline CDR1 is KGHDR and CDR2 is SFDVKD. The CDR3 length is 16 residues. The V segment lost 4 bases and the J segment 2 bases; nucleotides outside the gene matches: 7. CDR3 nucleotides: TGTGCCACCAGTGACGCTGGGACAGACCCCTACAATGAGCAGTTCTTC. Translation gives CATSDAGTDPYNEQFF.

This clonotype was counted ten times or more. The chain uses TRBV27 and TRBJ2-3; maybe TRBD1 (7 bases). V was shortened by 8 bases and J by 3 bases, with 18 bases between the two germline ends. CDR3 size: 15 residues. Germline lookup yields CDR1 MNHEY and CDR2 SMNVEV (reference sequence). This CDR3 reads CASGWQGGGTDTQYF. The CDR3 DNA follows: TGTGCCAGCGGGTGGCAGGGGGGAGGTACAGATACGCAGTATTTT.

The chain uses TRBV20-1 and TRBJ1-1; D is possibly TRBD1 (6 bases). Germline V gene data show CDR1 as DFQATT and CDR2 as SNEGSKA (reference sequence). Trimming cost V 0 bases and J 5 bases, with 13 bases left between them. CDR3 length: 14 amino acids. The DNA of the CDR3 is TGCAGTGCTAGAGATATGGGGGGGCGGACTGAAGCTTTCTTT. Its translation is CSARDMGGRTEAFF.

This chain links TRBV19 with TRBJ1-3, with unresolved D. Germline V gene data show CDR1 as LNHDA and CDR2 as SQIVND (reference sequence). This CDR3 region has 15 residues. The V and J ends lost 7 bases and 0 bases respectively, with 13 bases between them. CDR3 sequence: CASTNRRSSGNTIYF. The CDR3 DNA reads as TGTGCCAGTACCAATCGTCGGAGCTCTGGAAACACCATATATTTT.

The chain carries TRBV20-1 and TRBJ2-7, with 12 positions matching TRBD1. Germline values: CDR1 DFQATT, CDR2 SNEGSKA (reference sequence). The CDR3 is 15 amino acids. Germline trimming cut 0 bases from V and 4 bases from J; bases unmatched to any gene: 4. The CDR3 region is CSARDGTGGGYEQYF. For the CDR3, the DNA is TGCAGTGCTAGAGATGGGACAGGGGGCGGATACGAGCAGTACTTC.

This clonotype was seen repeatedly, ten times or more. CDR3 DNA sequence: TGTGCCAGCAGCTCTACAGGGGGGAATCAGCCCCAGCATTTT. Translation: CASSSTGGNQPQHF. The chain is built from TRBV7-2 and TRBJ1-5; 8 bases are shared with TRBD1. The V gene end was trimmed by 4 bases and the J gene end by 4 bases; junction bases not matched to a gene: 3. The CDR3 is 14 residues long. Germline V gene sequence: CDR1 SGHTA, CDR2 FQGNSA. Full variable domain (outside the CDR3, taken from reference TRBV7-2 and TRBJ1-5): GAGVSQSPSNKVTEKGKDVELRCDPISGHTALYWYRQSLGQGLEFLIYFQGNSAPDKSGLPSDRFSAERTGGSVSTLTIQRTQQEDSAVYLCASSSTGGNQPQHFGDGTRLSIL.

The chain recombines TRBV19 with TRBJ1-6; possible D gene TRBD1, 5 bases. Per the germline V gene, CDR1 is LNHDA and CDR2 is SQIVND (reference sequence). This CDR3 is 15 amino acids long. V lost 8 bases to trimming and J lost 4 bases, with 15 bases between them. CDR3 sequence: CASLAGGGYNSPLHF. The CDR3 DNA sequence: TGTGCCAGTCTCGCTGGCGGGGGTTATAATTCACCCCTCCACTTT.

This CDR3 is CASSPDRRVEKLFF. The CDR3 DNA sequence: TGCGCCAGCAGCCCCGACAGGCGGGTCGAAAAACTGTTTTTT. This chain connects TRBV10-2 to TRBJ1-4, with a tentative D call TRBD1 (6 bases). CDR3 length: 14 amino acids. CDR1 and CDR2 from the germline V gene are WSHSY and SAAADI. The germline V and J ends were trimmed by 6 bases and 8 bases, with 16 bases remaining between them.

This clonotype was counted a few times. This rearrangement joins TRBV10-3 to TRBJ1-6, with D perhaps TRBD1 (5 bases). This CDR3 contains 15 residues. Germline assignment: CDR1 ENHRY and CDR2 SYGVKD. The V end lost 3 bases, the J end lost 1 base, and 7 bases lay between the germline ends. CDR3 loop: CAISDRESYNSPLHF. The CDR3 DNA is TGTGCCATCAGTGACAGGGAATCCTATAATTCACCCCTCCACTTT.

The chain is built from TRBV5-6 and TRBJ2-2; a possible D gene is TRBD1 (6 bases). This CDR3 spans 13 amino acids. Germline V gene sequence: CDR1 SGHDT, CDR2 YYEEEE. Trimming stripped 5 bases from V and 7 bases from J, with 12 bases between. CDR3 sequence reads: CASSFTGNGELFF. CDR3 sequence (DNA): TGTGCCAGCAGTTTCACAGGGAACGGGGAGCTGTTTTTT.

This chain links TRBV25-1 with TRBJ2-7; D possibly corresponds to TRBD1 (6 bases). Trimming removed 4 bases at V and 2 bases at J, with 12 bases between. The CDR3 is 14 residues long. CDR1 and CDR2 (germline): MGHDK, SYGVNS. In DNA, the CDR3 is TGTGCCAGCAGTGCAGGGGCATTGGCCTACGAGCAGTACTTC. Residues: CASSAGALAYEQYF.

This clonotype was picked up many times. The chain links TRBV7-2 to TRBJ2-1; 9 bases match TRBD2. The germline V gene encodes CDR1 SGHTA and CDR2 FQGNSA. This CDR3 is 13 amino acids long. With V trimmed by 7 bases and J by 2 bases, 0 bases remained unmatched. The CDR3 loop reads CASIAGAYNEQFF. The CDR3 nucleotides read TGTGCCAGCATAGCGGGAGCCTACAATGAGCAGTTCTTC. Full variable domain (rest looked up from reference TRBV7-2 and TRBJ2-1): GAGVSQSPSNKVTEKGKDVELRCDPISGHTALYWYRQSLGQGLEFLIYFQGNSAPDKSGLPSDRFSAERTGGSVSTLTIQRTQQEDSAVYLCASIAGAYNEQFFGPGTRLTVL.

The CDR3 protein is CASSTFPLADPYNEQFF. The CDR3 DNA reads TGTGCCAGTAGTACCTTCCCACTAGCGGATCCCTACAATGAGCAGTTCTTC. The chain is built from TRBV19 and TRBJ2-1; 8 bases are shared with TRBD2. From germline, CDR1 is LNHDA and CDR2 SQIVND (reference sequence). CDR3 length equals 17 residues. The V gene end was trimmed by 4 bases and the J gene end by 2 bases; junction bases not matched to a gene: 10.

This clonotype appeared a few times. The V and J genes are TRBV28 and TRBJ2-2; D may be TRBD2 (5 bases). Between the trimmed V and J ends, which lost 8 bases and 1 base, there was a span of 8 bases. Germline values: CDR1 MDHEN, CDR2 SYDVKM. The CDR3 has 13 amino acids. CDR3 amino acids: CASGSKNTGELFF. The CDR3 region has the DNA TGTGCCAGCGGGAGTAAGAACACCGGGGAGCTGTTTTTT.

The genes are TRBV7-6 and TRBJ1-1, with TRBD1 as a possible D gene (5 bases). V was clipped by 5 bases and J by 4 bases, with 14 bases between them. The CDR3 sequence is 14 residues long. Germline V gene sequence: CDR1 SGHVS, CDR2 FNYEAQ. In DNA, the CDR3 is TGTGCCAGCAGCGTTGCTCCGGGGCGCACTGAAGCTTTCTTT. Protein: CASSVAPGRTEAFF.

This chain connects TRBV12-3 or TRBV12-4 to TRBJ2-1, with 7 positions matching TRBD1. V shed 7 bases, J shed 6 bases, and the junction held 9 bases outside the gene matches. This CDR3 has 14 amino acids. This CDR3 reads CASTDRYRGNEQFF. The CDR3 nucleotides read TGTGCCAGCACCGATCGTTACAGGGGCAATGAGCAGTTCTTC.

The rearrangement uses TRBV11-2 and TRBJ1-2, with D tentatively TRBD1 (5 bases). There are 14 residues in the CDR3. The germline CDR1 and CDR2 sequences are SGHAT and FQNNGV. Trimming left V 5 bases short and J 7 bases short, with 17 bases between. The CDR3 protein is CASSQGAGTGGYTF. The CDR3 bases are TGTGCCAGCAGCCAAGGGGCGGGGACGGGTGGCTACACCTTC.

This clonotype was counted between two and nine times. The V and J genes are TRBV7-9 and TRBJ1-1; D possibly corresponds to TRBD1 (5 bases). The CDR3 is made up of 15 amino acids. V was clipped by 5 bases and J by 0 bases, with 13 bases between them. Germline CDR1 is SEHNR and CDR2 is FQNEAQ (reference sequence). CDR3 in DNA: TGTGCCAGCAGCCCTGGACATATAATGAACACTGAAGCTTTCTTT. This encodes CASSPGHIMNTEAFF.

This clonotype was detected only once. This sequence joins TRBV29-1 and TRBJ1-1; TRBD1 is a possible D gene (5 bases). Trimming took off 5 bases at V and 1 base at J, with 11 bases between the two ends. From germline, CDR1 is SQVTM and CDR2 ANQGSEA. This CDR3 spans 13 amino acids. CDR3 amino acids: CSVKQRGNTEAFF. CDR3 bases: TGCAGCGTTAAACAAAGGGGGAACACTGAAGCTTTCTTT.

This clonotype was picked up a small number of times. V is TRBV10-3 and J is TRBJ2-1; 12 positions agree with TRBD2. This CDR3 has 19 residues. Trimming removed 5 bases from V and 9 bases from J; junction bases left unmatched: 20. Per germline, CDR1 ENHRY and CDR2 SYGVKD. CDR3: CAISIRLAGDWGIRGEQFF. Here the CDR3 DNA reads TGTGCCATCAGTATCAGACTAGCGGGAGACTGGGGGATTCGAGGTGAGCAGTTCTTC.

The chain has TRBV28 and TRBJ2-7, with 9 bases matching TRBD1. The CDR3 extends over 14 amino acids. V was clipped by 6 bases and J by 5 bases; unmatched bases: 8. CDR1 and CDR2 from the germline V gene are MDHEN and SYDVKM. CDR3: CASRAGTGSNEQYF. In DNA form, the CDR3 reads TGTGCCAGCAGGGCCGGGACAGGGAGCAACGAGCAGTACTTC.

This chain connects TRBV2 to TRBJ2-7, with 10 bases fitting TRBD2. V dropped 7 bases and J dropped 7; count of bases not matched to a gene: 4. Germline loops: CDR1 SNHLY, CDR2 FYNNEI. CDR3 size: 12 residues. CDR3 bases: TGTGCCAGCACCGGACTAGCGGCTGAGCAGTACGTC. Translated, it gives CASTGLAAEQYV.

This clonotype appeared a few times. The chain joins TRBV4-2 to TRBJ2-1; D remains unclear. Trimming took 4 bases from V and 4 from J, leaving 14 bases between them. The CDR3 sequence is 15 residues long. CDR1 is LGHNA, CDR2 YNFKEQ, per germline. In nucleotides, the CDR3 is TGTGCCAGCAGCCGCTACACCGACTCATACAATGAGCAGTTCTTC. Amino acids: CASSRYTDSYNEQFF.